This is a list of T cell receptor beta chains from one sample in a study of shared clonotypes between healthy human individuals. This table comes from immunoSEQ multiplex PCR, and its TCRdb copy is limited to in-frame clones, with some not included. The sample has about 1 million clones, roughly 70% seen once. Source material: memory CD4+ T cells sorted from blood. These receptors were obtained from a man aged 18-30 years in good health. CDR3s include the opening cysteine and the closing phenylalanine or tryptophan. The order of the fields is V gene, clone size, D gene, J gene, CDR3 DNA, CDR3 protein. The D gene is left open where the match is weak. Clone size is not always given. Where it is, it says once, few, many or a class for expanded clones.

>TRBV27|-|-|TRBJ2-1
TGTGCCAGCATGCCCTTCCGGGGTAACTCCTACAATGAGCAGTTCTTC
CASMPFRGNSYNEQFF
>TRBV27|few|TRBD1|TRBJ1-2
TGTGCCAGCGGGGGACAGGGTGTCTATGGCTACACCTTC
CASGGQGVYGYTF
>TRBV11-2|-|-|TRBJ2-5
TGTGCCAGCAGCTTAGTTGGCTACCCAGAAGAGACCCAGTACTTC
CASSLVGYPEETQYF
>TRBV9|-|TRBD1|TRBJ1-6
TGTGCCAGCAGCGTAGGAGGGACAGGGGAATACCATTCACCCCTCCACTTT
CASSVGGTGEYHSPLHF
>TRBV28|-|-|TRBJ1-2
TGTGCCAGCTTTGACAGCTTGGCCGCGTGGACCTTC
CASFDSLAAWTF
>TRBV5-1|-|TRBD1|TRBJ1-2
TGCGCCAGCAGCCCAGGGACAGGATACTATGGCTACACCTTC
CASSPGTGYYGYTF
>TRBV10-3|-|TRBD2|TRBJ2-3
TGTGCCATCCTAGCGGGGAACACAGATACGCAGTATTTT
CAILAGNTDTQYF
>TRBV29-1|few|-|TRBJ2-5
TGCAGCGTTATCCGGGACCGAGAGACCCAGTACTTC
CSVIRDRETQYF
>TRBV4-2|once|-|TRBJ1-2
TGTGCCAGCAGCCAAGATAAGGCGGGCTATGGCTACACCTTC
CASSQDKAGYGYTF
>TRBV28|-|TRBD1|TRBJ1-4
TGTGCCAGCAGTTTGGGACTGGGACAGGGTAATCGGTTTTTT
CASSLGLGQGNRFF
>TRBV6-5|few|-|TRBJ1-5
TGTGCCACCAAGAAGGGGAATCAGCCCCAGCATTTT
CATKKGNQPQHF
>TRBV7-9|few|-|TRBJ1-2
TGTGCCAGCAGCTTTAATCAGGGGCGGATGGGCTACACCTTC
CASSFNQGRMGYTF
>TRBV20-1|-|-|TRBJ2-5
TGCAGTGCTAAACCGTCGGAGACCCAGTACTTC
CSAKPSETQYF
>TRBV7-7|-|-|TRBJ1-3
TGTGCTAGCAGCTGGTCCTGGGGCACCATATATTTT
CASSWSWGTIYF
>TRBV6-6|-|-|TRBJ1-2
TGTGCCAGCAGTTTCGACAATAACTATGGCTACACCTTC
CASSFDNNYGYTF
>TRBV19|-|-|TRBJ2-5
TGTGCCAGTAGTATTTCGGAGACCCAGTACTTC
CASSISETQYF
>TRBV19|-|-|TRBJ1-2
TGTGCCAGTACCCCGGACAAGGTTGGGGGTGGCTACACCTTC
CASTPDKVGGGYTF